Sequencing of this T cell receptor beta chain was carried out in a study of T cell responses to AZD1222 COVID-19 vaccine. Comments on this clone: Antigen unknown.

This CDR3 region has 15 residues. CDR1 SGHRS and CDR2 YFSETQ come from the germline V gene. V was clipped by 4 bases and J by 2 bases, with 13 bases between them. Repertoires were generated with immunoSEQ multiplex PCR, while TCRdb's copy carries only in-frame clones and drops some. The sample has roughly 100,000 clones, roughly 93% seen once. Notes on the study in general: It should be noted that donors were predominantly white British and more often female, and clonal diversity was possibly underestimated.

V is TRBV5-1 and J is TRBJ2-1, with D tentatively TRBD1 or TRBD2 (5 bases each). The TCR originated in an adult in good health. The source material was peripheral blood, sampled on day 0 of AZD1222 vaccination. The CDR3 sequence: CASSTGRGPYNEQFF. CDR3 nucleotides: TGCGCCAGCAGCACCGGACGGGGCCCCTACAATGAGCAGTTCTTC. The full variable domain, with the rest looked up from reference TRBV5-1 and TRBJ2-1, is KAGVTQTPRYLIKTRGQQVTLSCSPISGHRSVSWYQQTPGQGLQFLFEYFSETQRNKGNFPGRFSGRQFSNSRSEMNVSTLELGDSALYLCASSTGRGPYNEQFFGPGTRLTVL.